The TCR beta chain described here comes from a study of a mutant IDH1 vaccine in newly diagnosed glioma. The overall study: Commencement of vaccination occurred 4-6 weeks following radiotherapy alone, or concurrently with temozolomide cycles. Participants attended visit V12, the safety follow-up, at week 35, and then attended visit V13 at week 47. Regarding the study as a whole: Seemingly, top peripheral T cell clonotype changes bore no relation to pseudoprogression.

The sample holds a few counts of this clone. Antigen unknown. This CDR3 is 11 amino acids long. V was shortened by 6 bases and J by 3 bases, with 3 bases between the two germline ends. The germline V gene has CDR1 MNHNY and CDR2 SVGAGI (reference sequence). Sequenced by immunoSEQ multiplex PCR; TCRdb stores in-frame clones only, minus some. The sample lists about 56,000 clones, approximately 71% occurring once. Noted time point: week 47, end of study. The content of each vaccine dose was 300 ug of mutant IDH1 20-mer peptide, and topical imiquimod accompanied it. Sequenced here: PBMCs, sampled from a glioma patient whose treatment included an IDH1 peptide vaccine. This receptor was obtained from a man aged 45-65 years with glioma. The chain carries TRBV6-6 and TRBJ1-5; D is undetermined. CDR3 loop: CASSHNQPQHF. The CDR3 DNA reads as TGTGCCAGCAGCCACAATCAGCCCCAGCATTTT.